This T cell receptor beta chain was sequenced during a study of T cell changes during pregnancy in multiple sclerosis (dated by TCRdb to the late 2010s). About the investigation overall: In women with multiple sclerosis, the researchers looked at how the T cell repertoire shifted as pregnancy progressed.

This clone appeared once. There is no known antigen for this receptor. No base qualities exist here, and no much larger clone lies one base off it. CDR1 and CDR2 were assigned from the germline V gene as LGHNA and YSLEER. The CDR3 starts with the cysteine, ends with the phenylalanine, and has 16 residues. The only DNA kept is the CDR3, 48 bases in frame from the first base. Between the V and J ends, shortened by 0 bases and 4 bases respectively, the junction contains 13 bases. Libraries were prepared through the immunoSEQ multiplex PCR assay. TCRdb took this table from immuneACCESS and kept in-frame rearrangements with V and J called. Such tables lack part of the clones; where checked against another copy, unresolved V genes explain under half of the gap, and the rest is unexplained. The sample table shows under 50,000 clones, and 95% are seen once. Over 4.5% of the sample is held by the ten biggest clonotypes.

The receptor comes from a female donor with multiple sclerosis, enrolled in a pregnancy study. The sequence joins TRBV4-3 to TRBJ2-1; the D gene is perhaps TRBD2, on 6 matching bases. This sample comprised CD8+ T cells from peripheral blood mononuclear cells, obtained in the first trimester of pregnancy. The CDR3 is CASSQEGGGQYNEQFF. The nucleotide sequence is TGCGCCAGCAGCCAAGAGGGGGGTGGCCAGTACAATGAGCAGTTCTTC.